This is a list of T cell receptor beta chains from one sample in a study of T cells after yellow fever vaccination. Each CDR3 protein gets one entry after TCRdb re-called the 5' RACE reads with MiXCR. The sample consists of more than 350,000 distinct CDR3 sequences, under 14% of them appearing once. The sample here was PBMCs, taken on the day of the first yellow fever vaccination. These receptors all stem from a man between 18 and 29 years old who received the YFV17D yellow fever vaccine. Both conserved end residues are part of each CDR3. Clone size is given for some rows only: seen once, a few or many times, or a class if the clone is expanded.

V gene: TRBV7-3; clone size: few; J gene: TRBJ2-3; CDR3 protein: CASSLQGRTDTQYF
V gene: TRBV9; clone size: few; J gene: TRBJ2-7; CDR3 protein: CASSPGGGSYEQYF
V gene: TRBV12-3/TRBV12-4; clone size: .; J gene: TRBJ2-1; CDR3 protein: CASSFNSGASSYNEQFF
V gene: TRBV20-1; clone size: few; J gene: TRBJ1-5; CDR3 protein: CSARIAGQLNQPQHF
V gene: TRBV14; clone size: few; J gene: TRBJ2-3; CDR3 protein: CASSQDGWGDTQYF
V gene: TRBV5-1; clone size: .; J gene: TRBJ1-1; CDR3 protein: CASRALRGLTEAFF
V gene: TRBV9; clone size: few; J gene: TRBJ1-2; CDR3 protein: CASSVGTALTF
V gene: TRBV27; clone size: few; J gene: TRBJ1-1; CDR3 protein: CASKKFPVGTEAFF
V gene: TRBV4-2; clone size: .; J gene: TRBJ2-2; CDR3 protein: CASTPGSRSGGELFF
V gene: TRBV20-1; clone size: .; J gene: TRBJ2-7; CDR3 protein: CSAATGGIDEQYF
V gene: TRBV7-9; clone size: .; J gene: TRBJ2-5; CDR3 protein: CASSRILGGPQETQYF
V gene: TRBV10-3; clone size: .; J gene: TRBJ2-3; CDR3 protein: CAISGWTSGGLSTDTQYF
V gene: TRBV29-1; clone size: .; J gene: TRBJ2-5; CDR3 protein: CSVTGGVETQYF
V gene: TRBV10-3; clone size: .; J gene: TRBJ1-2; CDR3 protein: CAISENNTPNYGYTF
V gene: TRBV4-3; clone size: .; J gene: TRBJ2-7; CDR3 protein: CASSQSTGPYEQYF
V gene: TRBV6-5; clone size: .; J gene: TRBJ1-5; CDR3 protein: CASSYSFGRDQPQHF
V gene: TRBV7-2; clone size: .; J gene: TRBJ2-1; CDR3 protein: CASSLLVGLQNNEQFF
V gene: TRBV12-3/TRBV12-4; clone size: many; J gene: TRBJ2-3; CDR3 protein: CASTNPRLAGQLDTQYF
V gene: TRBV12-3/TRBV12-4; clone size: many; J gene: TRBJ2-3; CDR3 protein: CASSPQEARAQYF
V gene: TRBV28; clone size: .; J gene: TRBJ2-2; CDR3 protein: CASSPWTSGGVGTGELFF
V gene: TRBV20-1; clone size: .; J gene: TRBJ2-5; CDR3 protein: CSARIQGRETQYF
V gene: TRBV29-1; clone size: few; J gene: TRBJ2-1; CDR3 protein: CSGRGVLNEQFF
V gene: TRBV7-2; clone size: .; J gene: TRBJ1-4; CDR3 protein: CASSLAAGRAEKLFF